The T cell receptor (beta chain) under discussion was sequenced for a study of T cell clusters in autoimmune cytopenias. Overall study findings and caveats: Comparing secondary cytopenia with chronic lymphocytic leukemia showed no cluster-lack signature, apparently masked by lymphoma repertoire.

CDR1 is SGHNT, CDR2 YYREEE, per germline (reference sequence). The CDR3 runs to 15 residues. One tube held mixed TRB-A and TRB-B primer pools for touch-down PCR. TCRdb re-called the multiplex PCR reads and catalogs CDR3 proteins one per entry, DNA excluded. The table for this sample gives about 11,000 distinct CDR3 sequences. Each sample's input was 250 ng genomic DNA, 35,000 to 40,000 genome equivalents. About this clonotype: Its matching antigen is unknown.

These data were also filed under a second study, of T cell repertoires in aging, cancer and after chemotherapy. That work adds: Over several months to years, re-sampled healthy donor repertoires clearly shared clones.

Sequenced sample: peripheral blood. This sequence joins TRBV5-4 and TRBJ1-1; TCRdb gives TRBD1 as the D gene, but with no DNA this cannot be confirmed. This sequence was found in a human donor in good health. The CDR3 is CASSAEDRGAAEAFF.